This T cell receptor beta chain appears in the sequencing data of a study of OX40 agonist ivuxolimab in advanced cancers. Turning to the study itself: Across the patients, intravenous ivuxolimab was delivered every 2 weeks at 0.01 to 10 mg/kg.

V lost 3 bases, J lost 1 base, and 6 bases lay in between. The CDR3 loop spans 13 amino acids. CDR1 and CDR2 (germline): KGHSH, LQKENI. Whole-study results and caveats: Some nonresponders likewise displayed low normalized T-cell clonal expansion. Both CD4+ and CD8+ T cell populations in blood had undergone clonal expansion by week 6 at 0.1 to 3.0 mg/kg.

This clone was detected once. What it binds is not known. Measured with immunoSEQ multiplex PCR; TCRdb has only the in-frame clones, and not every one. The top ten clones hold approximately 15% of a sample with about 35,000 clones, around 80% of them seen once. This clonotype was obtained from an adult with an advanced solid tumor such as melanoma, head and neck, liver or kidney cancer. Sample: CD4+ or CD8+ T cells sorted from blood, taken in a trial of the OX40 agonist ivuxolimab. The V gene is TRBV18, the J gene TRBJ1-1; unclear D gene. CDR3 amino acids: CASSPPGNTEAFF. CDR3 coding DNA: TGTGCCAGCTCACCCCCGGGGAACACTGAAGCTTTCTTT.